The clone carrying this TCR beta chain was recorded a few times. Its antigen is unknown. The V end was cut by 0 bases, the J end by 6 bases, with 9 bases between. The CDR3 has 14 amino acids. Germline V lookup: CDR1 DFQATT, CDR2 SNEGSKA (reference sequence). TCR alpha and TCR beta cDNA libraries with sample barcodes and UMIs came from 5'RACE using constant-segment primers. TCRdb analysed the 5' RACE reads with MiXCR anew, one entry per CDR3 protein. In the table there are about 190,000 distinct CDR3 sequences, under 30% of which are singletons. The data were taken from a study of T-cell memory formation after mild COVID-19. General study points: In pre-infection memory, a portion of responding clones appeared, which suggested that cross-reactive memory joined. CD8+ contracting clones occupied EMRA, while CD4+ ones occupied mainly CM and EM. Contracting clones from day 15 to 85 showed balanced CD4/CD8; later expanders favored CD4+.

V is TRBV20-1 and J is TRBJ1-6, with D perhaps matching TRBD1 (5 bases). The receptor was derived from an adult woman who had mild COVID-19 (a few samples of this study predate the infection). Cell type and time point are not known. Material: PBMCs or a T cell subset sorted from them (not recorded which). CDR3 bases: TGCAGTGCTAGAGAAAGCCAGGGTAATTCACCCCTCCACTTT. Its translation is CSARESQGNSPLHF.